The rows below give T cell receptor beta chains drawn from one sample of a study of T cell responses to AZD1222 COVID-19 vaccine. Generated by immunoSEQ multiplex PCR, the TCRdb table keeps only in-frame clones and is missing some. Of 60,000 to 100,000 clones in the sample, around 90% are singletons; the top ten hold 24%. The sample in question was peripheral blood, obtained on day 0 of AZD1222 vaccination. These receptors came from an adult in good health. CDR3s include the opening cysteine and the closing phenylalanine or tryptophan. The D gene is left open where the match is weak. Clone size is not always given. Where it is, it says once, few, many or a class for expanded clones.

TRBV5-4	-	-	TRBJ2-7	TGTGCCAGCAGCCTGGGGGGAATGACGCGAGGAGCCGAGCAGTACTTC	CASSLGGMTRGAEQYF
TRBV6-5	-	-	TRBJ1-3	TGTGCCAGCAGGGGTACCTCTGGAAACACCATATATTTT	CASRGTSGNTIYF
TRBV30	-	-	TRBJ2-6	TGTGCCTGGAGTGTAGGTGGGGCCAACGTCCTGACTTTC	CAWSVGGANVLTF
TRBV29-1	-	-	TRBJ1-1	TGCAGCGTTGAAGAATATGGGTTGGGCACTGAAGCTTTCTTT	CSVEEYGLGTEAFF
TRBV2	-	-	TRBJ2-2	TGTGCCAGCAGTCTTTCGACAGCGGATACCGGGGAGCTGTTTTTT	CASSLSTADTGELFF
TRBV28	once	-	TRBJ2-1	TGTGCCAGCAGTCCCCCCGGGGTTGTCTCCTACAATGAGCAGTTCTTC	CASSPPGVVSYNEQFF
TRBV18	few	-	TRBJ1-2	TGTGCCAGCTCACCGACAGAGCTGGTCGACTATGGCTACACCTTC	CASSPTELVDYGYTF
TRBV3-1/TRBV3-2	-	-	TRBJ1-1	TGTGCCAGCAGCCAAGGCACAGGGACTGAAGCTTTCTTT	CASSQGTGTEAFF
TRBV19	-	-	TRBJ1-4	TGTGCCAGTAGTCACGGCGAGAATGAAAAACTGTTTTTT	CASSHGENEKLFF
TRBV27	-	-	TRBJ1-1	TGTGCCAGCAGAGGCTATATGAACACTGAAGCTTTCTTT	CASRGYMNTEAFF
TRBV15	-	TRBD1	TRBJ2-1	TGTGCCACCAGCCGTTCAGGGGGACAGTCCCACAATGAGCAGTTCTTC	CATSRSGGQSHNEQFF
TRBV28	-	-	TRBJ2-5	TGTGCCAGCAGTCTCCGGACACCTGCGGGGACCCAGTACTTC	CASSLRTPAGTQYF
TRBV7-3	-	-	TRBJ2-1	TGTGCCAGCAGCTTAGGTGGGGCCGGGAGTACCTACAATGAGCAGTTCTTC	CASSLGGAGSTYNEQFF
TRBV29-1	-	TRBD1	TRBJ1-3	TGCAGCGTTTTGGACAGGGGAAGAAACACCATATATTTT	CSVLDRGRNTIYF
TRBV6-2/TRBV6-3	few	-	TRBJ2-7	TGTGCCAGCAGCCACCGGGTCCCCTACGAGCAGTACTTC	CASSHRVPYEQYF
TRBV2	-	-	TRBJ2-2	TGTGCCAGCAACGCCCAGAACACCGGGGAGCTGTTTTTT	CASNAQNTGELFF
TRBV6-1	few	TRBD2	TRBJ2-5	TGTGCCAGCAGTGAAGGCGAGAGGGACTTAGCGGGGTATGAAGAGACCCAGTACTTC	CASSEGERDLAGYEETQYF
TRBV21-1	-	-	TRBJ2-7	TGTGCCAGCAGCAAAGAGGGCCGCCGCTACGAGCAGTACTTC	CASSKEGRRYEQYF
TRBV5-1	-	-	TRBJ2-7	TGCGCCAGCAGCTCTCAGGTAGGACGGGAGAACGAGCAGTACTTC	CASSSQVGRENEQYF
TRBV21-1	-	-	TRBJ2-3	TGTGCCAGCACCGACCACCACCTCCAAGATACGCAGTATTTT	CASTDHHLQDTQYF
TRBV5-1	-	-	TRBJ1-5	TGCGCCAGCAGCTTGGAGGGATTGAGCAATCAGCCCCAGCATTTT	CASSLEGLSNQPQHF
TRBV5-1	-	TRBD1	TRBJ2-5	TGCGCCAGCAGCTTGGAGGGACAGAGCCAAGAGACCCAGTACTTC	CASSLEGQSQETQYF
TRBV28	-	TRBD1	TRBJ1-4	TGTGCCAGCAGCTCCCAAGGACAGGGCTCAACTAATGAAAAACTGTTTTTT	CASSSQGQGSTNEKLFF
TRBV24-1	-	-	TRBJ2-1	TGTGCCACCAGTGACCCCTTCCCGACTCTTCCCTCATACAATGAGCAGTTCTTC	CATSDPFPTLPSYNEQFF
TRBV2	-	-	TRBJ2-3	TGTGCCAGCAACAGCTACCTGGGCACAGATACGCAGTATTTT	CASNSYLGTDTQYF
TRBV18	once	TRBD1	TRBJ1-2	TGTGCCAGCTCATCGGGACAGGACTATGGCTACACCTTC	CASSSGQDYGYTF
TRBV6-1	-	-	TRBJ1-2	TGTGCCAGCAGTGAAGAGCGAGGGCTTAATGGCTACACCTTC	CASSEERGLNGYTF
TRBV4-2	-	-	TRBJ1-3	TGTGCCAGCAGCCAAGGAGAAAGCTCTGGAAACACCATATATTTT	CASSQGESSGNTIYF
TRBV12-3/TRBV12-4	-	-	TRBJ2-5	TGTGCCAGCAGTTTTGGGGGCTCGGAGACCCAGTACTTC	CASSFGGSETQYF
TRBV11-2	-	-	TRBJ1-4	TGTGCCAGCAGCACAACACGGGGGACGGTTGAAAAACTGTTTTTT	CASSTTRGTVEKLFF
TRBV7-3	once	-	TRBJ2-3	TGTGCCAGCAGCTCAGGGGCTGCGGCAGATACGCAGTATTTT	CASSSGAAADTQYF
TRBV9	-	TRBD2	TRBJ2-1	TGTGCCAGCAACCCCTTGCTAGCGGGAAAAGATGAGCAGTTCTTC	CASNPLLAGKDEQFF
TRBV19	-	TRBD1	TRBJ1-1	TGTGCCAGTAGTAGCCAGACAGGGGACACTGAAGCTTTCTTT	CASSSQTGDTEAFF
TRBV13	-	-	TRBJ2-5	TGTGCCAGCAGCCCAGGACTGATAGAGACCCAGTACTTC	CASSPGLIETQYF
TRBV7-8	-	-	TRBJ2-1	TGTGCCAGCAGCCGCGCTCCCTACAATGAGCAGTTCTTC	CASSRAPYNEQFF
TRBV2	few	TRBD2	TRBJ2-1	TGTGCCAGCCTGGGACTAGCGGGAGTTGGTGAGCAGTTCTTC	CASLGLAGVGEQFF
TRBV3-1/TRBV3-2	-	TRBD2	TRBJ2-7	TGTGCCAGCAGCCCCCGCCTAGCGGGAACCTACGAGCAGTACTTC	CASSPRLAGTYEQYF
TRBV11-3	once	-	TRBJ2-5	TGTGCCAGCAGCAAAGAGCAGGACTGGGAGACCCAGTACTTC	CASSKEQDWETQYF
TRBV12-5	-	TRBD2	TRBJ2-1	TGTGCTAGTGCCCTACTAGCGGAGAAGAGCTCCTACAATGAGCAGTTCTTC	CASALLAEKSSYNEQFF
TRBV19	-	-	TRBJ2-3	TGTGCCAGTAGTATAGATCTGATAAGCACAGATACGCAGTATTTT	CASSIDLISTDTQYF
TRBV28	-	-	TRBJ1-2	TGTGCCAGCTTCCCCGGACAGACCCTTTACTATGGCTACACCTTC	CASFPGQTLYYGYTF
TRBV12-3/TRBV12-4	-	-	TRBJ1-4	TGTGCCAGCAAGGGAGTTAATGAAAAACTGTTTTTT	CASKGVNEKLFF
TRBV9	few	-	TRBJ1-6	TGTGCCAGCAGCGGTGAGGGGTCATCCTTATATAATTCACCCCTCCACTTT	CASSGEGSSLYNSPLHF